Each of the 17 T cell receptor beta chains below was sequenced from the same sample in a study of shared clonotypes between healthy human individuals. Some clones are missing from TCRdb's copy, which holds only in-frame ones; the method was immunoSEQ multiplex PCR. The repertoire includes 650,000 to 700,000 clones, 90% of them detected once, and less than 40% sits in the top ten. The specimen sequenced was memory CD8+ T cells from PBMCs. Subset described: CD45RO+ cells pooled with CCR7-negative TemRA cells. These receptors were taken from a man between 18 and 29 years old in good health. Some clones in this sample may be carry-over from other donors' samples.

This sequence joins TRBV5-1 and TRBJ2-7; 9 nucleotides line up with TRBD1. This CDR3 region has 15 residues. The V gene's germline CDR1 is SGHRS and CDR2 YFSETQ. After removal of 3 bases from V and 5 bases from J, the junction contained 9 bases not matched to a gene. CDR3 nucleotides: TGCGCCAGCAGCTCCCGACAGGGGGTATCTCACGAGCAGTACTTC. It yields the protein CASSSRQGVSHEQYF.

The genes are TRBV29-1 and TRBJ2-1; weak D call: TRBD2 (6 bases). Trimming shortened V by 2 bases and J by 0 bases, and 11 bases separated the two germline ends. CDR1 and CDR2 from the germline V gene are SQVTM and ANQGSEA. The CDR3 spans 15 residues. CDR3 in amino acids: CSVEWGVNSYNEQFF. The CDR3 bases are TGCAGCGTTGAATGGGGGGTGAACTCCTACAATGAGCAGTTCTTC.

The genes are TRBV18 and TRBJ2-3, with 9 bases identical to TRBD1. CDR1 KGHSH and CDR2 LQKENI come from the germline V gene. This CDR3 comprises 16 residues. V was pared by 3 bases and J by 4 bases, with 8 bases of the junction left unmatched. The CDR3 loop reads CASSPQTGQGADTQYF. In DNA form, the CDR3 reads TGTGCCAGCTCACCGCAAACGGGACAGGGCGCAGATACGCAGTATTTT.

The rearrangement uses TRBV18 and TRBJ2-7; D possibly corresponds to TRBD2 (5 bases). V lost 2 bases, J lost 4 bases, and 18 bases lay in between. Germline V gives CDR1 KGHSH, CDR2 LQKENI. The CDR3 spans 16 residues. The CDR3 region has the DNA TGTGCCAGCTCACCAGGCAGGACTGCTCCGCGATACGAGCAGTACTTC. As protein: CASSPGRTAPRYEQYF.

The chain carries TRBV19 and TRBJ2-7; weak D call: TRBD2 (6 bases). Deletions cut 3 bases from V and 2 bases from J, with 14 bases between. CDR1 and CDR2 from the germline V gene are LNHDA and SQIVND (reference sequence). The CDR3 has 15 amino acids. Here the CDR3 DNA reads TGTGCCAGTAGTATGGGGGACGGAGGGGCCTACGAGCAGTACTTC. Translating gives CASSMGDGGAYEQYF.

J is TRBJ2-3 and V is TRBV29-1; no firm D call. V was trimmed by 5 bases and J by 3 bases, leaving 15 bases between them. Germline V lookup: CDR1 SQVTM, CDR2 ANQGSEA. This CDR3 contains 14 residues. The CDR3 DNA follows: TGCAGCGTTATTTCCGCATTAGGGACAGATACGCAGTATTTT. Protein sequence: CSVISALGTDTQYF.

V gene TRBV4-2 combines with J gene TRBJ2-1; 7 bases are shared with TRBD2. Germline lookup yields CDR1 LGHNA and CDR2 YNFKEQ. V lost 4 bases to trimming and J lost 5 bases; unmatched junction nucleotides: 2. CDR3 size: 13 residues. CDR3 in DNA: TGTGCCAGCAGCCCGGGACTACACAATGAGCAGTTCTTC. This codes for CASSPGLHNEQFF.

This chain uses TRBV7-8 with TRBJ2-7; weak D call: TRBD2 (7 bases). Germline CDR1 and CDR2: SGHVS and FQNEAQ. The V gene lost 3 bases and the J gene lost 0 bases, with 12 bases spanning the gap. The CDR3 spans 15 residues. The CDR3 loop reads CASSLGRGRSYEQYF. The CDR3 DNA reads as TGTGCCAGCAGCTTGGGGCGGGGGCGCTCCTACGAGCAGTACTTC.

In its sample, this clone was seen once. V and J are TRBV11-2 and TRBJ2-7; weak D call: TRBD2 (6 bases). The CDR3 runs 12 residues. Per germline, CDR1 SGHAT and CDR2 FQNNGV. V was shortened by 7 bases and J by 1 base, with 8 bases between the two germline ends. This CDR3 is CASTGTSYEQYF. CDR3 in DNA: TGTGCCAGCACAGGGACTTCCTACGAGCAGTACTTC.

V usage is TRBV19 and J usage is TRBJ1-1; 9 nucleotides agree with TRBD1. Germline CDR1 LNHDA, CDR2 SQIVND (reference sequence). Unmatched junction bases numbered 1, after V lost 7 bases and J lost 4 bases. CDR3 length: 12 amino acids. The DNA for the CDR3 is TGTGCCAGTAAGACAGGGGGCACTGAAGCTTTCTTT. Amino acid sequence: CASKTGGTEAFF.

V gene TRBV29-1 combines with J gene TRBJ2-2, with D uncertain. CDR3 length: 12 amino acids. Germline V gene data show CDR1 as SQVTM and CDR2 as ANQGSEA. V lost 0 bases to trimming and J lost 2 bases, with 1 base between them. CDR3 residues: CSVEDNTGELFF. In DNA form, the CDR3 reads TGCAGCGTTGAAGATAACACCGGGGAGCTGTTTTTT.

CDR3 loop: CASTAGQLGNTEAFF. CDR3 DNA sequence: TGTGCCAGCACTGCGGGCCAACTCGGGAACACTGAAGCTTTCTTT. The chain couples TRBV2 to TRBJ1-1; no clear D. Germline CDR1 and CDR2: SNHLY and FYNNEI. The CDR3 has 15 residues. Trimming pared 7 bases from V and 1 base from J, leaving 16 bases between.

The chain couples TRBV11-2 to TRBJ2-1; D gene ambiguous. Germline V gene data show CDR1 as SGHAT and CDR2 as FQNNGV. V shed 4 bases and J shed 11 bases, with 12 bases lying between them. CDR3 length: 12 amino acids. This chain's CDR3 is CASSSPFTQQFF. CDR3 sequence (DNA): TGTGCCAGCAGCTCGCCCTTTACTCAGCAGTTCTTC.

V and J are TRBV9 and TRBJ2-7, with unresolved D. The CDR3 is made up of 14 amino acids. V was clipped by 0 bases and J by 2 bases, with 9 bases between them. The germline gives CDR1 SGDLS, CDR2 YYNGEE. The CDR3 reads CASSVGPAPYEQYF. CDR3 bases: TGTGCCAGCAGCGTAGGTCCAGCTCCCTACGAGCAGTACTTC.

The rearrangement joins TRBV19 to TRBJ2-1, with 9 bases matching TRBD2. This CDR3 contains 13 residues. Unmatched junction bases numbered 3, after V lost 5 bases and J lost 7 bases. Per germline, CDR1 LNHDA and CDR2 SQIVND (reference sequence). The CDR3 sequence: CASSGLAGNEQFF. The CDR3 nucleotides are TGTGCCAGTAGTGGCCTAGCGGGAAATGAGCAGTTCTTC.

V usage is TRBV29-1 and J usage is TRBJ2-7; 7 bases agree with TRBD1. The CDR3 loop spans 14 amino acids. CDR1 SQVTM and CDR2 ANQGSEA come from the germline V gene. V was clipped by 6 bases and J by 2 bases; unmatched bases: 10. In DNA form, the CDR3 reads TGCAGCGTCAGGGGGTTGGGGTTGGCCTACGAGCAGTACTTC. This translates into CSVRGLGLAYEQYF.

The chain is built from TRBV28 and TRBJ2-7, with 9 positions matching TRBD1. The length of the CDR3 is 14 residues. V dropped 6 bases and J dropped 2; count of bases not matched to a gene: 5. CDR1 MDHEN and CDR2 SYDVKM come from the germline V gene. For the CDR3, the DNA is TGTGCCAGCAGCTGGGACAGGGCCACCTACGAGCAGTACTTC. It yields the protein CASSWDRATYEQYF.